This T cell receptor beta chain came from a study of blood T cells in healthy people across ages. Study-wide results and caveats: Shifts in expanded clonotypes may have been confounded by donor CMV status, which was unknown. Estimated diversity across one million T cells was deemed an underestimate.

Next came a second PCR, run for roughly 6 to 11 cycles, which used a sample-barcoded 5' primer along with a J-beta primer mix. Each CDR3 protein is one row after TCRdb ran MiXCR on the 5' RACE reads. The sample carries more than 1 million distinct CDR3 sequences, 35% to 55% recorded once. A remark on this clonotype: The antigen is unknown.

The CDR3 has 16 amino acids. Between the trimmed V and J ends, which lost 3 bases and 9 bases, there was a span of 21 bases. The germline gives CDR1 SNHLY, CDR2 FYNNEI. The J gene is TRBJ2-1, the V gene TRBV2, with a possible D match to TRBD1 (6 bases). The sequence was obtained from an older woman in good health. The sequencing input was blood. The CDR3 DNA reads TGTGCCAGCAGTGAGATGGACAGAACTCTGAAGGGTGAGCAGTTCTTC. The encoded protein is CASSEMDRTLKGEQFF.